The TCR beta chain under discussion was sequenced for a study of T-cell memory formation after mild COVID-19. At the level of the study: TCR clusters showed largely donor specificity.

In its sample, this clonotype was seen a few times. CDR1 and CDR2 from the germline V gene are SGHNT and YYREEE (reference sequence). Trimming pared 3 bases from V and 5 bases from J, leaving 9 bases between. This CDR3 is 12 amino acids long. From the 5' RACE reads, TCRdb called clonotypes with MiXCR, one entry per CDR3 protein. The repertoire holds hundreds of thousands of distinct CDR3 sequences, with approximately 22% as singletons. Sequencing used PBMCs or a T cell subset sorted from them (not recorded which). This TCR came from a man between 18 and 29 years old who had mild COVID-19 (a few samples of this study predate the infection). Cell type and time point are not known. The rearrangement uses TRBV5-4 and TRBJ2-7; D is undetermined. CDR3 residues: CASSWANHEQYF. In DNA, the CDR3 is TGTGCCAGCAGCTGGGCCAACCACGAGCAGTACTTC.